This T cell receptor beta chain was recorded in a study of CD8 T cells in ankylosing spondylitis. Germline CDR1 is ENHRY and CDR2 is SYGVKD. Trimming took 3 bases from V and 6 from J, leaving 15 bases between them. The CDR3 has 15 amino acids. Quantitative barcoded 5'-RACE was used to prepare TCR beta libraries. TCRdb re-derived calls from the 5' RACE reads in MiXCR, one entry per CDR3 protein. The sample shows approximately 540,000 distinct CDR3 sequences, 12% of them seen only once. This clonotype came up a few times. What it recognizes is unknown. Study-wide points: For ankylosing spondylitis blood, a TCR beta motif of several highly homologous variants appeared characteristic. Earlier studies detected some motif variants in reactive arthritis synovial fluid and blood. With a CD8+ phenotype, disease-linked clones were relatively rare in peripheral blood. Matched ankylosing spondylitis synovial fluid reportedly showed significant enrichment of disease-linked clones.

The V call is TRBV10-3, the J call TRBJ2-1; D is perhaps TRBD2 (6 bases). This clonotype was obtained from a male donor with ankylosing spondylitis. Material for sequencing was blood, either unsorted or a sorted T cell fraction (not recorded which). The CDR3 nucleotides are TGTGCCATCAGTGAACCCGGGAGAGGTGGCAATGAGCAGTTCTTC. Protein product: CAISEPGRGGNEQFF.